The clone carrying this TCR beta chain was observed a single time. Its antigen is as yet unknown. The repertoire was sequenced with immunoSEQ multiplex PCR; TCRdb's copy has only in-frame clones and lacks some. The table records about 390,000 clones, about 90% of them present only once. This sample is drawn from a study of Ad26.COV2.S vaccination and SARS-CoV-2 variants. Overall study: Once or twice, 56 days apart, Ad26.COV2.S was delivered intramuscularly.

Study conclusions and caveats: Spike-specific responses of CD8+ and CD4+ T cells were reported to display substantial breadth after vaccination. In TCR breadth and depth analyses, total T cell responses may have been underestimated.

This sample's treatment: around 19 received Ad26.COV2.S at low or high dose, single or two shots; 5 received placebo; per-sample allocation not given. On day 63 after the first injection, vaccine and placebo recipients gave samples. An Ad26 vector was used to express Wuhan-strain SARS-CoV-2 spike as the vaccine. The CDR3 is 14 amino acids. Germline V gene data show CDR1 as LGHNA and CDR2 as YSLEER. V lost 6 bases and J 7 bases, leaving 15 bases between the germline ends. The sequenced sample was peripheral blood, obtained in a trial of Ad26.COV2.S vaccine versus placebo. This sequence joins TRBV4-3 and TRBJ2-2; no firm D call. This sequence originates from a person aged 18 to 65 who received the Ad26.COV2.S COVID-19 vaccine or a placebo. The DNA of the CDR3 is TGCGCCAGCAGTCAAACGGGTGGCGGCGGGGAGCTGTTTTTT. Translated: CASSQTGGGGELFF.